This T cell receptor (beta chain) originates from a study of cytomegalovirus exposure and HLA in healthy donors. Study-level results: Cytomegalovirus status, reportedly, was diagnosed with high specificity and sensitivity by the classifier. The productive fraction for most TCR beta V segments was about 87% or about 30% in an earlier analysis. The study flagged roughly 150 TCR beta chains as cytomegalovirus-associated.

Use of 60 Vbeta and 13 Jbeta primers characterized the PCR. Clones were sequenced by immunoSEQ multiplex PCR, and TCRdb holds only the in-frame ones, with some missing. The data hold 150,000 or so clones, with roughly 80% observed a single time. From germline, CDR1 is SGHTA and CDR2 FQGTGA. V dropped 5 bases and J dropped 6 bases, with 9 bases sitting between them. The CDR3 covers 12 residues. A remark on this clone: Its antigen is unknown.

Donors were nominally healthy when sampled, though unrecorded immune exposures were likely. This sequence was found in a female donor in good health and CMV-seronegative. The chain couples TRBV7-3 to TRBJ2-3, with D unresolved. Sample: PBMCs. The CDR3 protein is CASSLNRDTQYF. Here the CDR3 DNA reads TGTGCCAGCAGCCTTAATCGTGATACGCAGTATTTT.